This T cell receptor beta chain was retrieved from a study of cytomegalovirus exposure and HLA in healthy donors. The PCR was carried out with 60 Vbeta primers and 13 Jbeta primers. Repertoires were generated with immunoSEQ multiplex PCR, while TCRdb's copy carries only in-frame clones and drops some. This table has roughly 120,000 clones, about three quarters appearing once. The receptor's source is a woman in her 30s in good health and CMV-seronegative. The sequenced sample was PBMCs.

The DNA for the CDR3 is TGTGCCAGCAGTTTCTTCGGCCAGCGCTTTAACTATGGCTACACCTTC. As protein: CASSFFGQRFNYGYTF. The chain combines TRBV11-3 with TRBJ1-2; D unresolved. In germline, CDR1 is SGHNT, CDR2 YENEEA. V was clipped by 6 bases and J by 1 base, with 18 bases between them. The CDR3 spans 16 residues.